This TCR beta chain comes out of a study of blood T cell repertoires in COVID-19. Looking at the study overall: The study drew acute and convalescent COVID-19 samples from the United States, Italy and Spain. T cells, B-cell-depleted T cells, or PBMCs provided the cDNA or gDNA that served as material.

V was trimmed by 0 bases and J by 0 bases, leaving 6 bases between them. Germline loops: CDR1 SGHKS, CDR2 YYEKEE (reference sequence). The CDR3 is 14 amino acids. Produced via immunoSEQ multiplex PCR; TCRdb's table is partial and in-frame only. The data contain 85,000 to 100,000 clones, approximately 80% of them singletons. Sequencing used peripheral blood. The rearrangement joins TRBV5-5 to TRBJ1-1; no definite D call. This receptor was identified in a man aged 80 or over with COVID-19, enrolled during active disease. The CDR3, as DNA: TGTGCCAGCAGCTTGGGCCTAATGAACACTGAAGCTTTCTTT. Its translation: CASSLGLMNTEAFF.